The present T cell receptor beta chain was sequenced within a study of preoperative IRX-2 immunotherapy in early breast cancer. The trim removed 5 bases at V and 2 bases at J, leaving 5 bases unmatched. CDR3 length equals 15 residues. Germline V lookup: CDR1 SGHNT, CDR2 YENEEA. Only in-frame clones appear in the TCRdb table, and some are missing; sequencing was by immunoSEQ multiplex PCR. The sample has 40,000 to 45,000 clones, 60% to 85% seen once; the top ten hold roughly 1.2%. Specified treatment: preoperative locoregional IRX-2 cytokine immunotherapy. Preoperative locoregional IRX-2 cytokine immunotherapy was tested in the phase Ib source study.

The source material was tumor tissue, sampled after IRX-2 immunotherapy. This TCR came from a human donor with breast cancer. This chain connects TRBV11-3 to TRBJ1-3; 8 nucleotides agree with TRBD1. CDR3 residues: CASSPRTGTGNTIYF. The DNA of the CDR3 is TGTGCCAGCAGCCCTCGGACAGGGACTGGAAACACCATATATTTT.